These T cell receptor beta chains were read from a single sample in a study of blood T cell repertoires in COVID-19. The assay was immunoSEQ multiplex PCR, and TCRdb's table has in-frame clones only and misses some. The sample consists of 140,000 to 150,000 clones, around 91% of them appearing once. Sequenced: peripheral blood. Source of these receptors: a man aged 18-30 years with COVID-19, enrolled during active disease. Both conserved end residues are part of each CDR3. Fields, in order: J gene, V gene, CDR3 protein.

TRBJ1-1 | TRBV30 | CAWSRGQNTEAFF
TRBJ1-1 | TRBV4-1 | CASSPQGAGTEAFF
TRBJ2-7 | TRBV24-1 | CATSGGSQNEQYF
TRBJ2-5 | TRBV12-3/TRBV12-4 | CASSQGAGETQYF
TRBJ2-3 | TRBV7-8 | CASSRQGPDTQYF
TRBJ1-1 | TRBV5-6 | CASSPYRGAEAFF
TRBJ2-3 | TRBV11-2 | CASSPRGGPPLHTQYF
TRBJ2-7 | TRBV7-3 | CASSSLAGDEQYF
TRBJ2-2 | TRBV4-1 | CASSPPTSGRAGELFF
TRBJ2-7 | TRBV5-6 | CASSLEQLYEQYF
TRBJ2-2 | TRBV7-9 | CASSLSGRESTGELFF
TRBJ2-7 | TRBV5-5 | CASSPWDRSSYEQYF
TRBJ1-3 | TRBV4-1 | CASSQDWGGGYSGNTIYF
TRBJ2-3 | TRBV7-2 | CASSRDRGTDTQYF
TRBJ1-1 | TRBV9 | CASSVFPVDRVTEAFF
TRBJ1-5 | TRBV27 | CASSLLPGSVLHF
TRBJ2-1 | TRBV3-1/TRBV3-2 | CASSQETSGRFGEQFF
TRBJ2-3 | TRBV5-1 | CASSLGMAGPTDTQYF
TRBJ2-1 | TRBV5-1 | CASSLGPSGASYNEQFF
TRBJ2-1 | TRBV4-1 | CASSQGGGRSREQFF
TRBJ2-3 | TRBV11-2 | CASSFGLGTDTQYF
TRBJ2-3 | TRBV7-7 | CASSLGGQGFGTDTQYF
TRBJ2-1 | TRBV7-6 | CASRGLAYEQFF
TRBJ1-2 | TRBV5-4 | CASSSRTGDYGYTF
TRBJ2-1 | TRBV19 | CASSVLAGNEQFF
TRBJ2-5 | TRBV11-3 | CASSLQGQETQYF
TRBJ2-1 | TRBV28 | CASSTPQRVPFF
TRBJ2-5 | TRBV18 | CASSGLMKGETQYF
TRBJ2-3 | TRBV2 | CASSDWLAESTDTQYF
TRBJ2-7 | TRBV12-3/TRBV12-4 | CASSTGQFDEQYF
TRBJ1-1 | TRBV10-3 | CATIGRDPRDSHWFTEAFF
TRBJ1-1 | TRBV6-5 | CASSYRGVNTEAFF
TRBJ2-4 | TRBV7-8 | CASSLALAGPTNIQYF
TRBJ2-3 | TRBV9 | CASRPARGIGADTQYF
TRBJ2-2 | TRBV28 | CASRRQEKNTGELFF
TRBJ2-7 | TRBV27 | CASSLRGDYEQYF
TRBJ1-1 | TRBV5-8 | CASSLYRGQGNTEAFF
TRBJ2-2 | TRBV7-2 | CASSLSPHLPYSGELFF
TRBJ1-2 | TRBV12-3/TRBV12-4 | CASSPDSFYGYTF
TRBJ2-3 | TRBV14 | CASSHSTDTQYF
TRBJ1-2 | TRBV29-1 | CSVVPRDRYGYTF
TRBJ2-2 | TRBV7-6 | CASSLPTRGLAGSLNTGELFF
TRBJ1-1 | TRBV27 | CASSSLLNTEAFF
TRBJ2-7 | TRBV18 | CASSHPDSPYEQYF
TRBJ2-1 | TRBV7-9 | CASSPRVREQFF